Listed here are 23 T cell receptor beta chains from one sample, sequenced in a study of patients and donors after allogeneic stem cell transplantation. One entry per CDR3 protein, called by TCRdb with MiXCR from the RT-PCR reads. The sample has roughly 880,000 distinct CDR3 sequences; 15% to 20% are singletons. Specimen: blood, either unsorted or a sorted T cell fraction (not recorded which). These receptors were taken from a human donor who was either an allogeneic HSCT recipient or a stem cell or donor lymphocyte infusion donor (not recorded which). It is not recorded whose cells these are; they may come from a transplant donor.

A few counts support this clonotype. The chain couples TRBV4-2 to TRBJ2-2, with TRBD1 as a possible D gene (5 bases). The CDR3 runs 16 residues. The germline V gene has CDR1 LGHNA and CDR2 YNFKEQ. The V and J ends lost 1 base and 1 base respectively, with 10 bases between them. For the CDR3, the DNA is TGTGCCAGCAGCCAAGGAACAGGAGTGAACACCGGGGAGCTGTTTTTT. Protein sequence: CASSQGTGVNTGELFF.

This clonotype has only a few counts. The chain carries TRBV6-2 or TRBV6-3 and TRBJ1-1, with 9 bases that match TRBD1. The CDR3 spans 13 residues. Germline trimming cut 5 bases from V and 7 bases from J; bases unmatched to any gene: 5. The germline CDR1 and CDR2 sequences are MNHEY and SVGEGT. This chain's CDR3 is CASSAQGAVEAFF. The CDR3 DNA reads as TGTGCCAGCAGTGCACAGGGGGCTGTTGAAGCTTTCTTT.

The V gene is TRBV20-1, the J gene TRBJ1-3; no definite D call. V lost 1 base to trimming and J lost 2 bases, with 18 bases between them. The CDR3 loop spans 17 amino acids. Germline lookup yields CDR1 DFQATT and CDR2 SNEGSKA (reference sequence). CDR3 coding DNA: TGCAGTGCTAGAGTAAATATGTTGGGGAGTGCTGGAAACACCATATATTTT. It codes for CSARVNMLGSAGNTIYF.

This clonotype was observed a few times. V and J are TRBV19 and TRBJ2-7; D not resolved. This CDR3 is built from 14 residues. The V end was cut by 0 bases, the J end by 0 bases, with 6 bases between. Per germline, CDR1 LNHDA and CDR2 SQIVND (reference sequence). The CDR3 here is CASSIEAVSYEQYF. The CDR3 DNA reads as TGTGCCAGTAGTATAGAGGCAGTCTCCTACGAGCAGTACTTC.

This clonotype was found a few times. The V and J genes are TRBV5-1 and TRBJ2-2; 10 bases map to TRBD1. In germline, CDR1 is SGHRS, CDR2 YFSETQ. The ends lost 3 bases at V and 4 bases at J; junction bases unmatched: 9. The CDR3 sequence is 17 residues long. In DNA, the CDR3 is TGCGCCAGCAGCTCCCTCCGGGACAGGGGAGGCACCGGGGAGCTGTTTTTT. It codes for CASSSLRDRGGTGELFF.

The chain links TRBV27 to TRBJ2-1; D is possibly TRBD2 (5 bases). Germline assignment: CDR1 MNHEY and CDR2 SMNVEV (reference sequence). Between the trimmed V and J ends, which lost 1 base and 2 bases, there was a span of 15 bases. CDR3 size: 17 residues. This chain's CDR3 is CASSLLVGSETYNEQFF. CDR3 coding DNA: TGTGCCAGCAGTTTATTAGTAGGGAGTGAGACCTACAATGAGCAGTTCTTC.

In its sample, this clonotype was seen a few times. The V gene is TRBV20-1, the J gene TRBJ2-3; unclear D gene. The germline V and J ends were trimmed by 3 bases and 4 bases, with 11 bases remaining between them. The germline V gene encodes CDR1 DFQATT and CDR2 SNEGSKA (reference sequence). The CDR3 extends over 13 amino acids. This CDR3 reads CSASPFGADTQYF. CDR3 bases: TGCAGTGCTAGCCCTTTCGGCGCAGATACGCAGTATTTT.

The chain links TRBV24-1 to TRBJ2-5, with TRBD2 as a possible D gene (6 bases). V lost 4 bases to trimming and J lost 0 bases, with 20 bases between them. Germline V lookup: CDR1 KGHDR, CDR2 SFDVKD. CDR3 length equals 18 residues. This CDR3 is CATSDPGGEGEYQETQYF. The DNA of the CDR3 is TGTGCCACCAGTGACCCAGGCGGGGAAGGGGAGTACCAAGAGACCCAGTACTTC.

The chain combines TRBV20-1 with TRBJ1-1; D is unresolved. Trimming shortened V by 0 bases and J by 2 bases, and 13 bases separated the two germline ends. This CDR3 contains 15 residues. Per the germline V gene, CDR1 is DFQATT and CDR2 is SNEGSKA (reference sequence). The CDR3 spells CSARDWEHPNTEAFF. CDR3 nucleotide sequence: TGCAGTGCTAGAGATTGGGAGCACCCAAACACTGAAGCTTTCTTT.

The chain is built from TRBV12-3 or TRBV12-4 and TRBJ1-2; a possible D gene is TRBD1 (6 bases). The CDR3 has 16 residues. Trimming stripped 0 bases from V and 4 bases from J, with 15 bases between. The CDR3 loop reads CASSLALLGAPYGYTF. CDR3 DNA sequence: TGTGCCAGCAGTTTAGCGCTGCTGGGGGCTCCCTATGGCTACACCTTC.

In this sample, this clonotype turned up a few times. The chain links TRBV2 to TRBJ1-5; the D is unclear. CDR1 SNHLY and CDR2 FYNNEI come from the germline V gene. V shed 8 bases and J shed 4 bases, with 9 bases lying between them. The length of the CDR3 is 12 residues. The CDR3 DNA is TGTGCCAGCTCCGCTTTTAATCAGCCCCAGCATTTT. This codes for CASSAFNQPQHF.

This clonotype was detected only a few times. The chain employs TRBV7-9 and TRBJ2-5; 9 bases fit TRBD1. Germline V gene data show CDR1 as SEHNR and CDR2 as FQNEAQ (reference sequence). CDR3 length: 16 amino acids. Unmatched junction bases numbered 5, after V lost 3 bases and J lost 0 bases. This chain's CDR3 is CASSFRTGVYQETQYF. The DNA for the CDR3 is TGTGCCAGCAGCTTCCGGACAGGGGTGTACCAAGAGACCCAGTACTTC.

This clonotype showed up just a few times. V is TRBV12-3 or TRBV12-4 and J is TRBJ1-5; D remains unclear. The ends were cut back, 4 bases at V and 6 bases at J, with 10 bases in the middle. This CDR3 is built from 13 residues. The chain's CDR3 is CASSYPGSQPQHF. The CDR3 nucleotides are TGTGCCAGCAGTTATCCCGGGAGTCAGCCCCAGCATTTT.

The CDR3 reads CATSGSEETQYF. The DNA of the CDR3 is TGTGCCACCTCTGGGAGTGAGGAGACCCAGTACTTC. The V call is TRBV24-1, the J call TRBJ2-5; a weak D match, TRBD2 (5 bases). Trimming pared 9 bases from V and 5 bases from J, leaving 12 bases between. Germline-derived CDR1 and CDR2 are KGHDR and SFDVKD. This CDR3 has 12 residues.

Ten or more counts support this clonotype. The rearrangement links TRBV9 to TRBJ2-1; D is uncertain. Germline V gene sequence: CDR1 SGDLS, CDR2 YYNGEE. V lost 1 base and J 9 bases, leaving 8 bases between the germline ends. This CDR3 comprises 12 residues. The CDR3 loop is CASSVLAGEQFF. The CDR3 DNA is TGTGCCAGCAGCGTATTGGCCGGTGAGCAGTTCTTC.

This clonotype was observed at least ten times. The chain uses TRBV12-3 or TRBV12-4 and TRBJ2-2, with a weak D call TRBD2 (5 bases). The CDR3 covers 15 residues. Trimming took 3 bases from V and 1 from J, leaving 9 bases between them. The CDR3: CASSFTGKNTGELFF. For the CDR3, the DNA is TGTGCCAGCAGTTTTACCGGGAAGAACACCGGGGAGCTGTTTTTT.

The table lists this clonotype with many counts. The chain links TRBV12-3 or TRBV12-4 to TRBJ2-1; 12 bases map to TRBD2. This CDR3 spans 17 amino acids. The trim removed 5 bases at V and 3 bases at J, leaving 8 bases unmatched. DNA for the CDR3: TGTGCCAGCAGTCCCCTGACTAGCGGGAGAGGCTACAATGAGCAGTTCTTC. This translates into CASSPLTSGRGYNEQFF.

This chain links TRBV4-2 with TRBJ1-5, with D maybe TRBD1 (6 bases). The CDR3 is 16 amino acids. Germline CDR1 reads LGHNA; CDR2 reads YNFKEQ. Trimming stripped 1 base from V and 4 bases from J, with 14 bases between. The CDR3, as DNA: TGTGCCAGCAGCCAAGGCGGGGGAACAGGGAATCAGCCCCAGCATTTT. Translation gives CASSQGGGTGNQPQHF.

This clonotype was found a few times. The rearrangement joins TRBV7-2 to TRBJ2-7; TRBD2 matches 7 bases. Trimming took 5 bases from V and 1 from J; bases not matched to a gene: 5. CDR3 size: 14 residues. The V gene's germline CDR1 is SGHTA and CDR2 FQGNSA. CDR3 sequence reads: CASSHDGGSYEQYF. As DNA, the CDR3 is TGTGCCAGCAGCCACGACGGGGGGTCCTACGAGCAGTACTTC.

Many counts were recorded for this clonotype. This chain connects TRBV6-5 to TRBJ1-5; D uncertain. The CDR3 consists of 15 residues. Trimming removed 0 bases from V and 0 bases from J, with 6 bases in between. In germline, CDR1 is MNHEY, CDR2 SVGAGI. The CDR3 region is CASSYSTGSNQPQHF. DNA of the CDR3: TGTGCCAGCAGTTACTCGACGGGTAGCAATCAGCCCCAGCATTTT.

This sequence joins TRBV20-1 and TRBJ2-7, with 11 bases aligning to TRBD2. CDR3 size: 16 residues. V lost 6 bases and J lost 2; bases outside the gene matches: 12. Looked up from germline, CDR1 is DFQATT and CDR2 is SNEGSKA (reference sequence). CDR3 sequence: CSASGTSGLSPYEQYF. The DNA for the CDR3 is TGCAGTGCGTCCGGGACTAGCGGACTTTCACCCTACGAGCAGTACTTC.

This clonotype has more than one count but fewer than ten. The chain carries TRBV20-1 and TRBJ2-1, with 9 positions matching TRBD2. The CDR3 loop spans 14 amino acids. CDR1 is DFQATT, CDR2 SNEGSKA, per germline (reference sequence). Trimming removed 5 bases from V and 6 bases from J; junction bases left unmatched: 8. The CDR3 sequence is CSAPRAGGINEQFF. DNA of the CDR3: TGCAGTGCTCCCAGGGCGGGGGGGATCAATGAGCAGTTCTTC.

This chain connects TRBV20-1 to TRBJ1-1, with a possible D match to TRBD1 (5 bases). Trimming removed 6 bases from V and 5 bases from J, with 22 bases in between. CDR1 and CDR2 (germline): DFQATT, SNEGSKA (reference sequence). CDR3 length: 15 amino acids. DNA of the CDR3: TGCAGTGCCCCCCTTAGGGTGACAGTATATACTGAAGCTTTCTTT. Amino acids: CSAPLRVTVYTEAFF.